One sample yielded the 25 T cell receptor beta chains listed below, sequenced in a study of T-cell reconstitution after alpha-beta-depleted transplantation in children. As it was prepared, the TCRbeta library received unique molecular identifiers. TCRdb re-called the PCR reads through MiXCR, storing one row per CDR3 protein. The data hold about 610,000 distinct CDR3 sequences, with roughly a tenth observed a single time. Sequenced here: PBMCs from the stem cell graft donor, sampled from the stem cell graft. The receptor source for this set is a human donor who donated a stem cell graft to a child with acute myeloid leukemia.

V usage is TRBV5-1 and J usage is TRBJ2-5; a possible D gene is TRBD1 (5 bases). The CDR3 spans 15 residues. The ends were cut back, 4 bases at V and 6 bases at J, with 19 bases in the middle. Germline V gives CDR1 SGHRS, CDR2 YFSETQ. The CDR3: CASSPGMSVGKTQYF. The CDR3 coding sequence is TGCGCCAGCAGCCCAGGGATGTCAGTGGGTAAGACCCAGTACTTC.

This clonotype has just a few counts. CDR3 residues: CASSSTSEYNEQFF. CDR3 coding DNA: TGTGCCAGCAGTTCGACTAGCGAGTACAATGAGCAGTTCTTC. The chain has TRBV12-3 or TRBV12-4 and TRBJ2-1, with 8 positions matching TRBD2. V lost 4 bases and J lost 4; bases outside the gene matches: 3. The CDR3 length is 14 residues.

This chain joins TRBV4-2 and TRBJ2-7; D is unclear. Germline CDR1 reads LGHNA; CDR2 reads YNFKEQ. The CDR3 contains 15 residues. Trimming removed 2 bases at V and 5 bases at J, with 16 bases between. The CDR3 nucleotides are TGTGCCAGCAGCCAAATCCCCCCGGGTAACGACGAGCAGTACTTC. Amino acid sequence: CASSQIPPGNDEQYF.

J is TRBJ1-3 and V is TRBV27; D uncertain. This CDR3 is built from 14 residues. Per the germline V gene, CDR1 is MNHEY and CDR2 is SMNVEV (reference sequence). The V and J ends lost 4 bases and 4 bases respectively, with 11 bases between them. The CDR3 DNA follows: TGTGCCAGCAGTTCCCCTAAAGACGGAAACACCATATATTTT. Translating gives CASSSPKDGNTIYF.

In its sample, this clonotype was seen many times. This sequence joins TRBV29-1 and TRBJ2-3; no definite D call. The CDR3 is 14 residues long. The germline CDR1 and CDR2 sequences are SQVTM and ANQGSEA. V lost 7 bases and J 5 bases, leaving 19 bases between the germline ends. The CDR3 nucleotides are TGCAGCGCCGCTAACGCCCGAGGCAGAGATACGCAGTATTTT. It is translated as CSAANARGRDTQYF.

The J gene is TRBJ1-2, the V gene TRBV12-5, with D unresolved. Germline-derived CDR1 and CDR2 are LGHNT and FRNRAP. Between the trimmed V and J ends, which lost 5 bases and 10 bases, there was a span of 17 bases. The CDR3 is 13 amino acids. The CDR3 DNA is TGTGCTAGTGGTCTCACCTTTGGTGACGACTACACCTTC. Translating it yields CASGLTFGDDYTF.

The chain carries TRBV20-1 and TRBJ2-7; D gene unclear. This CDR3 is 16 amino acids long. Trimming removed 0 bases from V and 2 bases from J, with 17 bases in between. Germline V gene lookup returns CDR1 DFQATT and CDR2 SNEGSKA (reference sequence). In DNA, the CDR3 is TGCAGTGCTAGAGATCATTTCGGGCTGCTTACCTACGAGCAGTACTTC. Its translation: CSARDHFGLLTYEQYF.

The sample holds a few counts of this clonotype. The chain uses TRBV15 and TRBJ2-7; the match to TRBD2 covers 7 bases. The CDR3 sequence is 15 residues long. Germline V lookup: CDR1 LNHNV, CDR2 YYDKDF (reference sequence). With 5 bases clipped from V and 3 bases from J, the junction kept 10 bases outside the gene matches. CDR3 sequence: CATSDQRDSFYEQYF. CDR3 sequence (DNA): TGTGCCACCAGCGATCAGCGGGATAGTTTCTACGAGCAGTACTTC.

This clonotype was found a few times. This chain joins TRBV7-2 and TRBJ1-4, with TRBD1 matching 9 bases. V lost 5 bases to trimming and J lost 10 bases; unmatched junction nucleotides: 14. This CDR3 contains 16 residues. Per germline, CDR1 SGHTA and CDR2 FQGNSA. CDR3 residues: CASSRSKGTGGGKLFF. Here the CDR3 DNA reads TGTGCCAGCAGCCGCTCGAAAGGTACAGGGGGCGGAAAACTGTTTTTT.

In its sample, this clonotype was seen many times. The chain uses TRBV19 and TRBJ1-5; D unresolved. This CDR3 region has 12 residues. Per germline, CDR1 LNHDA and CDR2 SQIVND (reference sequence). Trimming took off 2 bases at V and 5 bases at J, with 4 bases between the two ends. CDR3 residues: CASSILYQPQHF. CDR3 coding DNA: TGTGCCAGTAGTATACTTTATCAGCCCCAGCATTTT.

The chain uses TRBV9 and TRBJ2-4; D gene ambiguous. From germline, CDR1 is SGDLS and CDR2 YYNGEE. This CDR3 region has 16 residues. Trimming shortened V by 4 bases and J by 1 base, and 15 bases separated the two germline ends. CDR3 residues: CASSPRLPTAKNIQYF. In DNA, the CDR3 is TGTGCCAGCAGCCCCCGCTTACCTACGGCCAAAAACATTCAGTACTTC.

The chain uses TRBV6-1 and TRBJ2-3, with TRBD2 identical over 7 bases. The CDR3 extends over 15 amino acids. Germline CDR1 reads MNHNS; CDR2 reads SASEGT. The V segment lost 4 bases and the J segment 2 bases; nucleotides outside the gene matches: 6. The DNA for the CDR3 is TGTGCCAGCAGTGCTAGCGGACGTTTCACAGATACGCAGTATTTT. Protein sequence: CASSASGRFTDTQYF.

In this sample, this clonotype turned up many times. CDR3 nucleotide sequence: TGTGCCAGCCGCCGTAGCGGGAGACAAGAGACCCAGTACTTC. This codes for CASRRSGRQETQYF. The rearrangement joins TRBV28 to TRBJ2-5; 9 bases line up with TRBD2. Trimming removed 8 bases from V and 2 bases from J; junction bases left unmatched: 6. The CDR3 is made up of 14 amino acids. Germline CDR1 MDHEN, CDR2 SYDVKM.

This clonotype was counted at least ten times. This chain connects TRBV13 to TRBJ2-7; 12 bases fit TRBD2. CDR1 is PRHDT, CDR2 FYEKMQ, per germline (reference sequence). The CDR3 extends over 14 amino acids. Trimming at V came to 4 bases and at J to 5 bases, leaving 3 bases not matched to a gene. CDR3 region: CASSSSGRANEQYF. In DNA, the CDR3 is TGTGCCAGCAGCTCTAGCGGGAGGGCCAACGAGCAGTACTTC.

The gene calls are TRBV30 and TRBJ1-5, with TRBD1 matching 7 bases. CDR3 size: 15 residues. The V and J ends lost 2 bases and 2 bases, in that order; junction bases with no gene match: 6. Germline lookup yields CDR1 GTSNPN and CDR2 SVGIG (reference sequence). CDR3 sequence: CAWSFRTGGNQPQHF. The CDR3 bases are TGTGCCTGGAGTTTTCGAACAGGGGGCAATCAGCCCCAGCATTTT.

This chain links TRBV3-1 with TRBJ2-1; no clear D gene. Between the trimmed V and J ends, which lost 0 bases and 8 bases, there was a span of 11 bases. Germline V gene lookup returns CDR1 LGHDT and CDR2 YNNKEL (reference sequence). This CDR3 region has 14 residues. The CDR3 protein is CASSQDRSLDEQFF. Here the CDR3 DNA reads TGTGCCAGCAGCCAAGATAGGAGCCTCGATGAGCAGTTCTTC.

Only a few counts were recorded for this clonotype. The V gene is TRBV29-1, the J gene TRBJ2-2; TRBD2 matches at 8 bases. Germline lookup yields CDR1 SQVTM and CDR2 ANQGSEA. The J segment lost 5 bases and the V segment lost 2 bases, leaving 13 bases of the junction unmatched. There are 17 residues in the CDR3. CDR3 in DNA: TGCAGCGTTGAATCCTCCGAAGCGGGAGATTGGACCGGGGAGCTGTTTTTT. It specifies CSVESSEAGDWTGELFF.

By share, this clonotype counts as medium-sized. V is TRBV20-1 and J is TRBJ2-3; 7 bases agree with TRBD2. The ends lost 0 bases at V and 4 bases at J; junction bases unmatched: 13. Germline CDR1 reads DFQATT; CDR2 reads SNEGSKA (reference sequence). The CDR3 extends over 17 amino acids. The CDR3 spells CSARDLGEGGPPDTQYF. CDR3 DNA: TGCAGTGCTAGAGATCTTGGAGAGGGAGGGCCGCCAGATACGCAGTATTTT.

The sample holds many counts of this clonotype. In DNA, the CDR3 is TGTGCCAGCAGCTGGGGGGTCCCAGACATTCAGTACTTC. Its translation: CASSWGVPDIQYF. The chain links TRBV7-2 to TRBJ2-4; possible D gene TRBD2, 6 bases. This CDR3 comprises 13 residues. The V and J ends lost 4 bases and 8 bases respectively, with 12 bases between them. Per germline, CDR1 SGHTA and CDR2 FQGNSA.

CDR3 amino acids: CASSQGTALYPLHF. The CDR3 DNA reads as TGTGCCAGCAGCCAAGGGACAGCGCTTTATCCCCTCCACTTT. The gene calls are TRBV14 and TRBJ1-6; D is possibly TRBD1 (6 bases). CDR3 length: 14 residues. Trimming left V 1 base short and J 13 bases short, with 14 bases between. CDR1 and CDR2 from the germline V gene are SGHDN and FVKESK.

The sample holds many counts of this clonotype. The genes are TRBV12-3 or TRBV12-4 and TRBJ1-2; a possible D gene is TRBD1 (5 bases). Deletions cut 9 bases from V and 6 bases from J, with 14 bases between. CDR3 length equals 12 residues. CDR3 protein: CASGGGRNGYTF. In DNA, the CDR3 is TGTGCCAGTGGGGGGGGAAGGAATGGCTACACCTTC.

The chain employs TRBV27 and TRBJ2-7; D is unresolved. CDR1 MNHEY and CDR2 SMNVEV come from the germline V gene (reference sequence). Trimming pared 1 base from V and 2 bases from J, leaving 9 bases between. CDR3 length: 14 residues. The CDR3 DNA reads as TGTGCCAGCAGTTTATATCCGGGCCCCTACGAGCAGTACTTC. Translating gives CASSLYPGPYEQYF.

This clonotype was observed many times. V gene TRBV5-5 combines with J gene TRBJ2-3; D not certain. Per germline, CDR1 SGHKS and CDR2 YYEKEE (reference sequence). The V end lost 0 bases, the J end lost 2 bases, and 10 bases lay between the germline ends. The CDR3 is made up of 15 amino acids. The CDR3 is CASSLVAVPTDTQYF. In DNA, the CDR3 is TGTGCCAGCAGCTTGGTGGCAGTTCCCACAGATACGCAGTATTTT.

Note on this clonotype: A read error may explain this, as a much larger clone is one base away. This sequence joins TRBV11-2 and TRBJ2-2; 11 bases fit TRBD2. The CDR3 extends over 15 amino acids. V trimming: 4 bases; J trimming: 9 bases; junction bases outside the gene matches: 7. CDR1 and CDR2 (germline): SGHAT, FQNNGV. The CDR3 bases are TGTGCCAGCAGCTGGTTAGCGGGAGGGGCCAGGGAGCTGTTTTTT. Its protein is CASSWLAGGARELFF.

This clonotype was recorded many times. The rearrangement links TRBV20-1 to TRBJ2-5; D is perhaps TRBD2 (5 bases). CDR1 is DFQATT and CDR2 is SNEGSKA in the germline V gene (reference sequence). The CDR3 extends over 12 amino acids. Trimming removed 2 bases from V and 3 bases from J, with 7 bases in between. The CDR3 DNA sequence: TGCAGTGCTAGACTAGCTAAAGAGACCCAGTACTTC. Protein sequence: CSARLAKETQYF.